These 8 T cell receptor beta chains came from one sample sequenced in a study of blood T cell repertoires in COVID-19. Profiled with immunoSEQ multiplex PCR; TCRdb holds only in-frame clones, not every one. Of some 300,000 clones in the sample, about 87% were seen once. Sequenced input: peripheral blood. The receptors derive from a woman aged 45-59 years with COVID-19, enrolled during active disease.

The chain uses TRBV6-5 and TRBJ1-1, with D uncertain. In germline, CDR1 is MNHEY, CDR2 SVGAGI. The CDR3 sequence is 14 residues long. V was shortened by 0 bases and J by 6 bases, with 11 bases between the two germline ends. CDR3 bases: TGTGCCAGCAGTTACTCGCGGTCGGGATCTGAAGCTTTCTTT. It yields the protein CASSYSRSGSEAFF.

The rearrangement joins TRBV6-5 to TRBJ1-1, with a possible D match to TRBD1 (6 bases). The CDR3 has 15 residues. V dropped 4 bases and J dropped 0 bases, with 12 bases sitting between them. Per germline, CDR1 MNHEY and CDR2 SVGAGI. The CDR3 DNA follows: TGTGCCAGCAGTTCGGGACACCGGGTGAACACTGAAGCTTTCTTT. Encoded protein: CASSSGHRVNTEAFF.

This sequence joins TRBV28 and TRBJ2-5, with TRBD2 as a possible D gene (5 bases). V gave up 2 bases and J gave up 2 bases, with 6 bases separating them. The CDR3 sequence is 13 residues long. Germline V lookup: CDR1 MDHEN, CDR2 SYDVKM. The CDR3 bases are TGTGCCAGCAGTTTAACTAGACAAGAGACCCAGTACTTC. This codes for CASSLTRQETQYF.

The CDR3 DNA reads TGTGCCAGCAGTCGCTACGGGGAATCCCAATACTACGAGCAGTACTTC. Protein product: CASSRYGESQYYEQYF. The chain recombines TRBV13 with TRBJ2-7; maybe TRBD2 (5 bases). This CDR3 is 16 amino acids long. Germline V gene lookup returns CDR1 PRHDT and CDR2 FYEKMQ (reference sequence). Trimming shortened V by 6 bases and J by 3 bases, and 21 bases separated the two germline ends.

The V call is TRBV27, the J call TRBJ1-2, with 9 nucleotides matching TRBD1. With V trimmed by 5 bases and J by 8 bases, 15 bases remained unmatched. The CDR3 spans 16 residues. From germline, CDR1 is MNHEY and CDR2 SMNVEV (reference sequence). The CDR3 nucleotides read TGTGCCAGCAGTCTGTGGACGGGACAGGGATCGAGAGGCTACACCTTC. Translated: CASSLWTGQGSRGYTF.

This chain's CDR3 is CASSQSGLAGGPGTGELFF. Written as DNA, the CDR3 is TGTGCCAGCAGCCAATCGGGACTAGCGGGAGGGCCGGGCACCGGGGAGCTGTTTTTT. The gene calls are TRBV14 and TRBJ2-2; 16 nucleotides agree with TRBD2. CDR3 length: 19 residues. V gave up 2 bases and J gave up 4 bases; unmatched junction bases: 7. CDR1 is SGHDN and CDR2 is FVKESK in the germline V gene.

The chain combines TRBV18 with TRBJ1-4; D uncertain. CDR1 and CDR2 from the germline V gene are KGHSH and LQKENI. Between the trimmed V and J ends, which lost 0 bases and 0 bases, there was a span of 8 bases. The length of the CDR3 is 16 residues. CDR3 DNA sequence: TGTGCCAGCTCACCACCCTTAACAACAACTAATGAAAAACTGTTTTTT. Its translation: CASSPPLTTTNEKLFF.

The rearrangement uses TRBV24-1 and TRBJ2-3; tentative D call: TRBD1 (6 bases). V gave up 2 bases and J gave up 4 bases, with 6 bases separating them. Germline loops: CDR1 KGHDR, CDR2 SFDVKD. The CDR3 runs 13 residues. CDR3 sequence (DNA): TGTGCCACCAGTGATTACAGGGCAGATACGCAGTATTTT. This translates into CATSDYRADTQYF.